The 13 T cell receptor beta chains below were found in one sample sequenced in a study of shared T cell receptors in the human thymus. The method was immunoSEQ multiplex PCR; TCRdb's version includes in-frame clones alone and lacks a portion of them. The profile shows under 450,000 clones, over 90% of them singletons. The sample comprised thymocytes. These receptors were obtained from a human donor.

This chain uses TRBV4-3 with TRBJ2-7, with TRBD1 matching over 7 bases. The CDR3 loop spans 16 amino acids. With 2 bases clipped from V and 3 bases from J, the junction kept 10 bases outside the gene matches. Germline V gives CDR1 LGHNA, CDR2 YSLEER. The CDR3 reads CASSQSLQGDDYEQYF. The CDR3 region has the DNA TGCGCCAGCAGCCAATCCTTGCAGGGGGATGACTACGAGCAGTACTTC.

The chain employs TRBV28 and TRBJ2-5, with TRBD2 identical over 12 bases. Trimming removed 1 base from V and 5 bases from J; junction bases left unmatched: 2. CDR3 size: 15 residues. Germline assignment: CDR1 MDHEN and CDR2 SYDVKM. The CDR3 DNA reads TGTGCCAGCAGTTTATCCGGGACTAGCGGGGAGACCCAGTACTTC. This sequence encodes CASSLSGTSGETQYF.

V usage is TRBV18 and J usage is TRBJ2-7, with TRBD1 identical over 7 bases. This CDR3 is built from 16 residues. Germline CDR1 reads KGHSH; CDR2 reads LQKENI. V lost 3 bases and J lost 2; bases outside the gene matches: 10. CDR3 DNA sequence: TGTGCCAGCTCACCCCCCCCGACAGGGCCTCCCTACGAGCAGTACTTC. Translated: CASSPPPTGPPYEQYF.

This chain joins TRBV11-3 and TRBJ2-2; 12 nucleotides match TRBD1. Germline V lookup: CDR1 SGHNT, CDR2 YENEEA. The V segment lost 1 base and the J segment 0 bases; nucleotides outside the gene matches: 6. This CDR3 comprises 19 residues. Written as DNA, the CDR3 is TGTGCCAGCAGCTTAGTCTCGGGACAGGGGGCTTCGAACACCGGGGAGCTGTTTTTT. Protein sequence: CASSLVSGQGASNTGELFF.

The chain combines TRBV4-2 with TRBJ2-7, with 8 bases fitting TRBD2. V shed 4 bases, J shed 2 bases, and the junction held 7 bases outside the gene matches. Germline CDR1 and CDR2: LGHNA and YNFKEQ. There are 15 residues in the CDR3. The DNA of the CDR3 is TGTGCCAGCAGCCCGGGGGGGCCTTACCCCTACGAGCAGTACTTC. It codes for CASSPGGPYPYEQYF.

The chain links TRBV4-2 to TRBJ2-5, with 8 bases identical to TRBD2. V trimming: 0 bases; J trimming: 6 bases; junction bases outside the gene matches: 12. The CDR3 contains 17 residues. Germline assignment: CDR1 LGHNA and CDR2 YNFKEQ. In DNA, the CDR3 is TGTGCCAGCAGCCAAGATGTACCCAGCGGGAGTCGAAAGACCCAGTACTTC. Translated: CASSQDVPSGSRKTQYF.

This rearrangement joins TRBV5-6 to TRBJ2-7, with 12 bases fitting TRBD2. There are 19 residues in the CDR3. V gave up 2 bases and J gave up 4 bases; unmatched junction bases: 16. Germline CDR1 is SGHDT and CDR2 is YYEEEE. CDR3 DNA: TGTGCCAGCAGCTTTTCGGGCACAGCTAGCGGGAGGGCCATTTACGAGCAGTACTTC. Its translation: CASSFSGTASGRAIYEQYF.

V usage is TRBV7-2 and J usage is TRBJ2-5; 10 bases agree with TRBD2. The CDR3 has 15 residues. V trimming: 5 bases; J trimming: 3 bases; junction bases outside the gene matches: 6. Per the germline V gene, CDR1 is SGHTA and CDR2 is FQGNSA. As DNA, the CDR3 is TGTGCCAGCAGCGCTAGCGGGAGCGGGGAAGAGACCCAGTACTTC. Protein product: CASSASGSGEETQYF.

The chain is built from TRBV21-1 and TRBJ2-1; TRBD2, as called in the table, went unchecked against the DNA. TRBV21-1 is classified as a pseudogene. The CDR3 is 17 residues long. CDR3 sequence (DNA): TGTGCCAGCAGCAAGGTTCTTCGTAGCGGGAGGTACGATGAGCAGTTCTTC. Amino acid sequence: CASSKVLRSGRYDEQFF.

The CDR3 region has the DNA TGTGCCAGTAAGGGACAGGACTACTACAATGAGCAGTTCTTC. Translation: CASKGQDYYNEQFF. The chain joins TRBV19 to TRBJ2-1, with 8 nucleotides matching TRBD1. This CDR3 region has 14 residues. CDR1 is LNHDA and CDR2 is SQIVND in the germline V gene (reference sequence). Trimming cost V 7 bases and J 3 bases; bases outside gene matches: 5.

The chain has TRBV4-1 and TRBJ2-7; 9 bases line up with TRBD1. The CDR3 is made up of 15 amino acids. V lost 1 base, J lost 3 bases, and 4 bases stayed unmatched. Germline CDR1 and CDR2: MGHRA and YSYEKL. In DNA, the CDR3 is TGCGCCAGCAGCCAAGGGGGACAGGGCCTCTACGAGCAGTACTTC. Amino acid sequence: CASSQGGQGLYEQYF.

CDR3 amino acids: CSVDTPGTGGREQYF. The CDR3, as DNA: TGCAGCGTTGATACGCCCGGGACAGGGGGCCGGGAGCAGTACTTC. V gene TRBV29-1 combines with J gene TRBJ2-7; 12 bases map to TRBD1. Germline assignment: CDR1 SQVTM and CDR2 ANQGSEA. With 3 bases clipped from V and 7 bases from J, the junction kept 10 bases outside the gene matches. The CDR3 has 15 amino acids.

V and J are TRBV15 and TRBJ1-5; D gene unclear. This CDR3 is built from 17 residues. Looked up from germline, CDR1 is LNHNV and CDR2 is YYDKDF (reference sequence). With 5 bases removed from V and 6 bases from J, the gap between germline ends came to 23 bases. CDR3: CATSPRWGGGLTQPQHF. The CDR3 region has the DNA TGTGCCACCAGCCCCCGGTGGGGTGGAGGGTTGACTCAGCCCCAGCATTTT.